This T cell receptor (beta chain) was captured by sequencing in a study of OX40 agonist ivuxolimab in advanced cancers. Study background: Dose-escalation patients suffered from hepatocellular carcinoma, melanoma, renal cell or head and neck cancer. Participants, 70% to 90% male, averaged approximately 65 years of age, ranging from 23 to 79. General study findings and limits: No determination was made of the antigen specificity of the expanded peripheral T cells.

Of note for this clone: The antigen is not known.

Data came from immunoSEQ multiplex PCR; TCRdb stores just in-frame clones and leaves some out. The sample has around 60,000 clones; more than 70% are singletons. The CDR3 consists of 13 residues. Trimming pared 7 bases from V and 7 bases from J, leaving 14 bases between. Germline CDR1 and CDR2: KGHSH and LQKENI. Sequencing was performed on CD4+ or CD8+ T cells sorted from blood, taken in a trial of the OX40 agonist ivuxolimab. The V and J genes are TRBV18 and TRBJ2-1; TRBD2 is a possible D gene (6 bases). This receptor was taken from an adult with an advanced solid tumor such as melanoma, head and neck, liver or kidney cancer. CDR3 amino acids: CASWDSARNEQFF. In DNA, the CDR3 is TGTGCCAGCTGGGACTCCGCTCGGAATGAGCAGTTCTTC.